This T cell receptor (beta chain) was sequenced during a study of radiotherapy plus CTLA-4 blockade in lung cancer. Notes on this clone: A read error may account for a junction end that differs from germline.

This CDR3 is built from 13 residues. The germline CDR1 and CDR2 sequences are MNHEY and SMNVEV (reference sequence). Sequencing was performed with immunoSEQ multiplex PCR; in TCRdb, only in-frame clones are kept and a portion is missing. The table has under 40,000 clones, roughly 70% seen once. The rearrangement links TRBV27 to TRBJ2-1; TRBD2 agrees at 8 bases. The sequences come from peripheral blood, collected from a patient treated with radiotherapy plus ipilimumab. The receptor comes from a human donor with non-small cell lung cancer who had stable disease on radiotherapy plus ipilimumab. This CDR3 reads CASSFSGREGMVF. As DNA, the CDR3 is TGTGCCAGCAGTTTTTCCGGTCGGGAGGGCATGGTCTTC.